The clone carrying this TCR beta chain has more than one count but fewer than ten. The V segment lost 5 bases and the J segment 7 bases; nucleotides outside the gene matches: 8. This CDR3 has 16 amino acids. Germline loops: CDR1 SGHNT, CDR2 YENEEA. RNA transcripts were the template for amplifying TCR beta CDR3 regions. Researchers ran a first-round RT-PCR on the TCR CDR3 using the HTBI primer set. TCRdb called the multiplex PCR reads again in MiXCR, with one record for every CDR3 protein. The table shows around 500,000 distinct CDR3 sequences, with about 16% occurring only once. This record belongs to a study of T cells in Graves' hyperthyroidism and ophthalmopathy.

The V gene is TRBV11-3, the J gene TRBJ2-2; 12 bases align to TRBD2. The specimen sequenced was blood. This TCR came from a woman younger than 45 with Graves' ophthalmopathy. This CDR3 reads CASSRLAGVADGELFF. The CDR3 coding sequence is TGTGCCAGCAGCAGACTAGCGGGAGTGGCGGACGGGGAGCTGTTTTTT.